Presented here are 16 T cell receptor beta chains from one specimen sequenced in a study of T-cell reconstitution after alpha-beta-depleted transplantation in children (dated by TCRdb to 2016 to 2017). The meaning of the sample's treatment or condition label: allogeneic hematopoietic cell transplantation with graft depleted of TCRalphabeta T cells and CD19 B cells. The library was produced with PCR. Sequencing instrument: Illumina HiSeq 2500. TCR library preparation used molecular barcoding, with unique molecular identifiers applied to normalize quantification of the TCRbeta repertoire. The raw public reads went through TCRdb reprocessing: fastp at Q25, MiXCR clone calling, in-frame beta chains kept. Under each unique CDR3 protein, matching rows form one entry showing the most common genes and DNA. This sample has 90,000 to 100,000 distinct CDR3 sequences in its table, and around 22% of those were observed once. The ten top clones hold roughly 23% of the sample.

Material: PBMCs, obtained before TCRalphabeta/CD19-depleted stem cell transplant. All receptors derive from a boy under 10 years old with acute lymphoblastic leukemia, due to receive a stem cell transplant.

This clonotype was recorded a few times. V and J are TRBV7-2 and TRBJ2-2; D gene unclear. The CDR3 has 12 residues. The V gene lost 4 bases and the J gene lost 7 bases, with 7 bases spanning the gap. Germline V gene lookup returns CDR1 SGHTA and CDR2 FQGNSA. The CDR3 coding sequence is TGTGCCAGCAGCTACTATGGCGGGGAGCTGTTTTTT. It specifies CASSYYGGELFF.

This clonotype was picked up many times. The chain is built from TRBV4-3 and TRBJ1-1, with D unresolved. Trimming took 0 bases from V and 0 from J, leaving 8 bases between them. This CDR3 is 15 amino acids long. Germline CDR1 reads LGHNA; CDR2 reads YSLEER. The CDR3 region is CASSQDWVVNTEAFF. In DNA, the CDR3 is TGCGCCAGCAGCCAAGATTGGGTAGTGAACACTGAAGCTTTCTTT.

Only a few counts were recorded for this clonotype. The genes are TRBV5-1 and TRBJ2-7; 7 nucleotides align to TRBD1. Per the germline V gene, CDR1 is SGHRS and CDR2 is YFSETQ. Losses at the gene ends were 4 bases for V and 6 bases for J; bases not matched to a gene: 13. There are 15 residues in the CDR3. DNA for the CDR3: TGCGCCAGCAGCATGCCACAGGGGAATGGACGCGAGCAGTACTTC. Translating gives CASSMPQGNGREQYF.

This chain joins TRBV3-1 and TRBJ2-2; 7 bases line up with TRBD2. CDR1 is LGHDT and CDR2 is YNNKEL in the germline V gene (reference sequence). The trim removed 4 bases at V and 1 base at J, leaving 9 bases unmatched. The CDR3 spans 17 residues. The CDR3 region is CASSPPWGRVNTGELFF. The DNA of the CDR3 is TGTGCCAGCAGCCCCCCCTGGGGGAGGGTGAACACCGGGGAGCTGTTTTTT.

The chain uses TRBV29-1 and TRBJ2-1; 10 bases line up with TRBD2. CDR3 length: 13 residues. Losses at the gene ends were 7 bases for V and 10 bases for J; bases not matched to a gene: 10. Germline lookup yields CDR1 SQVTM and CDR2 ANQGSEA. In nucleotides, the CDR3 is TGCAGCGCCGGACTAGCGGAGCCTGCAGAGCAGTTCTTC. It is translated as CSAGLAEPAEQFF.

This clonotype was found once. V usage is TRBV5-1 and J usage is TRBJ2-3, with a tentative D call TRBD2 (7 bases). Germline values: CDR1 SGHRS, CDR2 YFSETQ. Trimming cost V 2 bases and J 11 bases, with 30 bases left between them. The CDR3 is made up of 18 amino acids. The CDR3 sequence: CASSFSGGLAGDPVVQYF. The CDR3 nucleotides are TGCGCCAGCAGCTTCTCGGGGGGCTTAGCGGGCGACCCCGTGGTGCAGTATTTT.

Only one count was recorded for this clonotype. This chain connects TRBV29-1 to TRBJ1-1; D is perhaps TRBD1 (5 bases). The V and J ends lost 4 bases and 8 bases respectively, with 11 bases between them. The CDR3 loop spans 11 amino acids. The germline V gene has CDR1 SQVTM and CDR2 ANQGSEA. CDR3 coding DNA: TGCAGCGTTGGGCGTGGGGGGGAAGCTTTCTTT. Amino acid sequence: CSVGRGGEAFF.

This clonotype was recorded many times. The CDR3 spells CASSFGSSGSSYEQYF. CDR3 DNA: TGTGCCAGCAGCTTTGGGTCGTCCGGGAGCTCCTACGAGCAGTACTTC. The chain couples TRBV7-8 to TRBJ2-7; D possibly corresponds to TRBD2 (6 bases). CDR1 and CDR2 (germline): SGHVS, FQNEAQ. V was cut by 3 bases and J by 0 bases, with 15 bases left in between. The CDR3 runs to 16 residues.

This clonotype was counted only a few times. The rearrangement joins TRBV27 to TRBJ2-1; TRBD1 or TRBD2 may be the D gene (5 bases each). This CDR3 has 16 residues. V shed 5 bases and J shed 3 bases, with 17 bases lying between them. The germline CDR1 and CDR2 sequences are MNHEY and SMNVEV (reference sequence). CDR3 residues: CASSPRTGTRYNEQFF. CDR3 nucleotide sequence: TGTGCCAGCAGTCCAAGGACCGGGACCCGCTACAATGAGCAGTTCTTC.

V and J are TRBV28 and TRBJ1-2; D unclear. CDR1 MDHEN and CDR2 SYDVKM come from the germline V gene. Deletions cut 5 bases from V and 6 bases from J, with 13 bases between. The CDR3 is made up of 13 amino acids. CDR3 nucleotides: TGTGCCAGCAGTCTCAAACAGATCGATGGCTACACCTTC. As protein: CASSLKQIDGYTF.

The rearrangement uses TRBV6-1 and TRBJ1-6, with 7 bases matching TRBD1. V trimming: 6 bases; J trimming: 9 bases; junction bases outside the gene matches: 8. The CDR3 totals 14 residues. The V gene's germline CDR1 is MNHNS and CDR2 SASEGT. This CDR3 is CASSGQGGSSPLHF. The CDR3 DNA sequence: TGTGCCAGCAGCGGACAAGGGGGCAGTTCACCCCTCCACTTT.

The chain employs TRBV9 and TRBJ1-1; D uncertain. This CDR3 contains 16 residues. Deletions cut 0 bases from V and 1 base from J, with 13 bases between. Looked up from germline, CDR1 is SGDLS and CDR2 is YYNGEE. The CDR3 bases are TGTGCCAGCAGCGTAGCTGGCGGACGGTCGAACACTGAAGCTTTCTTT. Its protein is CASSVAGGRSNTEAFF.

This clonotype was seen more than once but under ten times. V is TRBV24-1 and J is TRBJ2-3; 12 bases are a match to TRBD2. The CDR3 runs to 18 residues. V lost 5 bases and J lost 3; bases outside the gene matches: 11. Germline CDR1 is KGHDR and CDR2 is SFDVKD. The CDR3 DNA follows: TGTGCCACCAGTGCCACACAGACTAGCGGGAGCGTAACAGATACGCAGTATTTT. This sequence encodes CATSATQTSGSVTDTQYF.

This clonotype was recorded a few times. The chain recombines TRBV20-1 with TRBJ2-1; TRBD1 might be the D (6 bases). The CDR3 extends over 15 amino acids. CDR1 is DFQATT, CDR2 SNEGSKA, per germline (reference sequence). V was pared by 0 bases and J by 8 bases, with 17 bases between. CDR3 residues: CSARDLTGKIDEQFF. CDR3 nucleotides: TGCAGTGCTAGAGATCTAACAGGGAAAATCGATGAGCAGTTCTTC.

Only a few counts were recorded for this clonotype. V is TRBV28 and J is TRBJ2-2, with 13 bases fitting TRBD2. Germline values: CDR1 MDHEN, CDR2 SYDVKM. V was clipped by 6 bases and J by 1 base; unmatched bases: 14. There are 20 residues in the CDR3. The CDR3 spells CASRTTSGRAIFENTGELFF. In nucleotides, the CDR3 is TGTGCCAGCAGAACAACTAGCGGGAGGGCCATCTTCGAGAACACCGGGGAGCTGTTTTTT.

The chain employs TRBV7-2 and TRBJ2-3; TRBD2 agrees at 10 bases. This CDR3 contains 17 residues. Germline trimming cut 5 bases from V and 1 base from J; bases unmatched to any gene: 9. The germline V gene encodes CDR1 SGHTA and CDR2 FQGNSA. This CDR3 reads CASSPWTSGGGTDTQYF. DNA of the CDR3: TGTGCCAGCAGCCCCTGGACTAGCGGAGGAGGCACAGATACGCAGTATTTT.